Described below is a single T cell receptor beta chain sequence and its context. Its antigen remains unknown. The CDR3 regions of TCR beta were amplified from RNA transcripts. With the HTBI primer set, the TCR CDR3 went through a first round of RT-PCR. TCRdb called the multiplex PCR reads again in MiXCR, with one record for every CDR3 protein. The sample holds roughly 500,000 distinct CDR3 sequences, about 45% seen once. The data originate from a study of T cells in Graves' hyperthyroidism and ophthalmopathy. V was clipped by 7 bases and J by 4 bases; unmatched bases: 8. Germline V lookup: CDR1 SQVTM, CDR2 ANQGSEA. CDR3 length: 14 amino acids. Broader study findings: Expanded thyroid clonotypes (above 0.001) were mostly also found in blood. Ophthalmopathy cases were set apart from stable hyperthyroidism by a 13 V-J model.

The chain joins TRBV29-1 to TRBJ1-1; 11 bases match TRBD1. The clonotype originates from an adult woman with Graves' disease, either hyperthyroidism or ophthalmopathy (not recorded which). The sequencing input was peripheral blood or thyroid tissue (not recorded which). CDR3 amino acids: CSGGLGQGATEAFF. DNA of the CDR3: TGCAGCGGCGGCCTCGGACAGGGGGCCACTGAAGCTTTCTTT.